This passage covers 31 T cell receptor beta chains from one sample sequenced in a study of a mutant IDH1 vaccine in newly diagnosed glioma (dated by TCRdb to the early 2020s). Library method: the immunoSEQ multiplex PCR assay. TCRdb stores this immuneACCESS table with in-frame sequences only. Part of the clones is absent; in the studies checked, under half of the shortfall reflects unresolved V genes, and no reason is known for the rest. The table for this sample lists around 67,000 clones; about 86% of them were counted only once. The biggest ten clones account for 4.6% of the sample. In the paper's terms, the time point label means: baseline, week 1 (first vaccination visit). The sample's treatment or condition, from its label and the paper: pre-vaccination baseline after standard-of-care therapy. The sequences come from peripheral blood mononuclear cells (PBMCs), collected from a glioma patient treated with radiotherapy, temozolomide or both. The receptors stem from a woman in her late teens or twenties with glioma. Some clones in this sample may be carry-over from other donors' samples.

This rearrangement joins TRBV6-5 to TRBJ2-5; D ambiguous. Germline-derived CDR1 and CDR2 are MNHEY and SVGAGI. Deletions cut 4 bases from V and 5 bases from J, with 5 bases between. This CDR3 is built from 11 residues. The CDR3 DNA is TGTGCCAGCAGTTTAGGGGAGACCCAGTACTTC. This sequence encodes CASSLGETQYF.

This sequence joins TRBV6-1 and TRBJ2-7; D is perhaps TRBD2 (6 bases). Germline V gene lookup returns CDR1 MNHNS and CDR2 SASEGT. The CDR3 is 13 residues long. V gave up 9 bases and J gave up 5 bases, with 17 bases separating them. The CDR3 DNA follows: TGTGCCAGTCTGGGACTCCGGACCCACGAGCAGTACTTC. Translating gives CASLGLRTHEQYF.

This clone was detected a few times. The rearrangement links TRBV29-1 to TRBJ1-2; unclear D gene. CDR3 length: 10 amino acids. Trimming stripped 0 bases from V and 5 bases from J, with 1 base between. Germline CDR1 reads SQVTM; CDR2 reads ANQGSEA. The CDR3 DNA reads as TGCAGCGTTGAAGAATATGGCTACACCTTC. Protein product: CSVEEYGYTF.

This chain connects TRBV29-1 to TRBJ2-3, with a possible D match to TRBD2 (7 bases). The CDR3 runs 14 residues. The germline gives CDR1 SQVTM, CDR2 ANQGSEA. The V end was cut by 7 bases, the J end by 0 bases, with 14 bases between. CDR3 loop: CSASRGGSTDTQYF. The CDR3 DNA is TGCAGCGCTTCTAGGGGGGGCAGCACAGATACGCAGTATTTT.

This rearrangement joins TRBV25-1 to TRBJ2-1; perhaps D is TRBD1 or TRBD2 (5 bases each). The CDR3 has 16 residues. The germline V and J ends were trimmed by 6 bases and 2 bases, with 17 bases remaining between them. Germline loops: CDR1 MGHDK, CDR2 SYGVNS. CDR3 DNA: TGTGCCAGCAGAGGGACGGGGCCACCTCCCTACAATGAGCAGTTCTTC. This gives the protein CASRGTGPPPYNEQFF.

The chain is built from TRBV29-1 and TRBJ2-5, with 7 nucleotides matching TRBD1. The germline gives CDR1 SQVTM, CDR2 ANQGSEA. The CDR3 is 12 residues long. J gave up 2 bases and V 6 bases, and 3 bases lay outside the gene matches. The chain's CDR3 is CSVSRGQETQYF. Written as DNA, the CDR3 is TGCAGCGTCTCCAGGGGGCAAGAGACCCAGTACTTC.

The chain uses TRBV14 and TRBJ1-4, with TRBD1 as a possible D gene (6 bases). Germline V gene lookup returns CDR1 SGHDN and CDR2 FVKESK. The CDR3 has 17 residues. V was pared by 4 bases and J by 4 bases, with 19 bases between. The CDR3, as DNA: TGTGCCAGCAGCCTGAACACAGGGATCGGGGGTAATGAAAAACTGTTTTTT. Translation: CASSLNTGIGGNEKLFF.

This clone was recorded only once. CDR3: CASTQAPAAPNQPQHF. The CDR3 DNA reads TGTGCCAGTACTCAGGCGCCCGCGGCCCCCAATCAGCCCCAGCATTTT. The gene calls are TRBV19 and TRBJ1-5; no clear D gene. This CDR3 has 16 residues. With 7 bases removed from V and 3 bases from J, the gap between germline ends came to 19 bases. The germline CDR1 and CDR2 sequences are LNHDA and SQIVND (reference sequence).

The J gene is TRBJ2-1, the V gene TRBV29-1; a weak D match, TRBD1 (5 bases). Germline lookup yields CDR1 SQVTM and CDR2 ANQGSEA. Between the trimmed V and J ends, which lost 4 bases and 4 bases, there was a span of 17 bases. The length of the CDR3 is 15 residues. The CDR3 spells CSVALRGKGYNEQFF. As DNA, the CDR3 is TGCAGCGTTGCGCTAAGGGGAAAGGGGTACAATGAGCAGTTCTTC.

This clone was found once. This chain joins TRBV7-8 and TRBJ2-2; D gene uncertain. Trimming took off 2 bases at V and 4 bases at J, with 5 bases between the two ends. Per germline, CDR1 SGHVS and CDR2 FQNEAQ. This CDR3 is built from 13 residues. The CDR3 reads CASSLTGTGELFF. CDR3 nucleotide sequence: TGTGCCAGCAGCTTAACCGGCACCGGGGAGCTGTTTTTT.

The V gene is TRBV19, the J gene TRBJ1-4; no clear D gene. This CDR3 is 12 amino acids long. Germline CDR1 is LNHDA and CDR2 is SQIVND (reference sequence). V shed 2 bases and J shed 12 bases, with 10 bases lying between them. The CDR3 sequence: CASSITTSELFF. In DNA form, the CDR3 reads TGTGCCAGTAGTATAACAACTAGCGAACTGTTTTTT. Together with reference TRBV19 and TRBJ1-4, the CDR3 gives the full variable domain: DGGITQSPKYLFRKEGQNVTLSCEQNLNHDAMYWYRQDPGQGLRLIYYSQIVNDFQKGDIAEGYSVSREKKESFPLTVTSAQKNPTAFYLCASSITTSELFFGSGTQLSVL.

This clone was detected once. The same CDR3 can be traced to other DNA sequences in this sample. CDR3 coding DNA: TGTGCCAGCAGCGTAGATCCTAGAGGTAAAGACAATGAGCAGTTCTTC. Its translation: CASSVDPRGKDNEQFF. The rearrangement joins TRBV9 to TRBJ2-1; D gene ambiguous. Trimming shortened V by 0 bases and J by 5 bases, and 15 bases separated the two germline ends. The CDR3 is made up of 16 amino acids. CDR1 and CDR2 (germline): SGDLS, YYNGEE.

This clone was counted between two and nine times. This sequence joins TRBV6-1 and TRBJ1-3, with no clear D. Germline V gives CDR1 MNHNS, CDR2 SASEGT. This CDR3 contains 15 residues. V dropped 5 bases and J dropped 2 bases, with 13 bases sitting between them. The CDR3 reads CASSSRFDAGNTIYF. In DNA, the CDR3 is TGTGCCAGCAGTTCGCGATTCGACGCTGGAAACACCATATATTTT.

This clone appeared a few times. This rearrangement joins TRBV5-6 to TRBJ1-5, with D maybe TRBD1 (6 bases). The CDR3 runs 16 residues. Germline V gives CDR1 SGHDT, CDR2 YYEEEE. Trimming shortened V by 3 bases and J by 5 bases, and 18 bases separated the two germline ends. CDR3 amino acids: CASSSTNRARDQPQHF. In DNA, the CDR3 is TGTGCCAGCAGCTCAACAAACAGGGCCAGGGATCAGCCCCAGCATTTT.

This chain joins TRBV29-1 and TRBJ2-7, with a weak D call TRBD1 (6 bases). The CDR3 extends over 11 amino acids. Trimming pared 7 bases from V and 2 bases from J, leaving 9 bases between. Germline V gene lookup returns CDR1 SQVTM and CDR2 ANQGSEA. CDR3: CSGTDTYEQYF. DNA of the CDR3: TGCAGCGGGACAGATACCTACGAGCAGTACTTC.

The CDR3 bases are TGCGCCAGCACGCCGGACATGGGAAACTATGGCTACACCTTC. Amino acids: CASTPDMGNYGYTF. The chain combines TRBV5-1 with TRBJ1-2; D is possibly TRBD1 (5 bases). V was cut by 6 bases and J by 2 bases, with 14 bases left in between. CDR3 length: 14 residues. Germline-derived CDR1 and CDR2 are SGHRS and YFSETQ.

The CDR3 protein is CASSIENYGYTF. CDR3 DNA: TGCGCCAGCAGCATCGAAAACTATGGCTACACCTTC. The J gene is TRBJ1-2, the V gene TRBV5-1; no definite D call. Trimming took off 4 bases at V and 2 bases at J, with 6 bases between the two ends. The length of the CDR3 is 12 residues. Germline CDR1 is SGHRS and CDR2 is YFSETQ.

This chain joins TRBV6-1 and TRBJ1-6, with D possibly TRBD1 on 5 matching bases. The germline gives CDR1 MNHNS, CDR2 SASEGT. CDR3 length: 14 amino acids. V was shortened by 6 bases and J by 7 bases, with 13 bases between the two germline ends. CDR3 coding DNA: TGTGCCAGCAGAATCTGGGACGGCAATTCACCCCTCCACTTT. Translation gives CASRIWDGNSPLHF.

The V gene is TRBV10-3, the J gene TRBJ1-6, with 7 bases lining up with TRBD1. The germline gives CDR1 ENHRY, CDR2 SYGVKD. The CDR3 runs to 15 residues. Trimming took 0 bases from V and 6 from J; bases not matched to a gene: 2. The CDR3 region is CAISESRGPNSPLHF. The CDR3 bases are TGTGCCATCAGTGAGTCTAGGGGGCCTAATTCACCCCTCCACTTT.

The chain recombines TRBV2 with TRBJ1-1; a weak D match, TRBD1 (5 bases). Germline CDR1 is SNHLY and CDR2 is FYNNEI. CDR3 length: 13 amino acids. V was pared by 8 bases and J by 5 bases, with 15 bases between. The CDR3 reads CASGGGVGTEAFF. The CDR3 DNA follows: TGTGCCAGCGGAGGAGGGGTTGGAACTGAAGCTTTCTTT.

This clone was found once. CDR3 coding DNA: TGTGCCAGCAGTTACTTCGGGGGGTTTAACACCGGGGAGCTGTTTTTT. Amino acid sequence: CASSYFGGFNTGELFF. The J gene is TRBJ2-2, the V gene TRBV6-5; 7 bases agree with TRBD2. The CDR3 is 16 amino acids. Germline lookup yields CDR1 MNHEY and CDR2 SVGAGI. The trim removed 1 base at V and 2 bases at J, leaving 4 bases unmatched.

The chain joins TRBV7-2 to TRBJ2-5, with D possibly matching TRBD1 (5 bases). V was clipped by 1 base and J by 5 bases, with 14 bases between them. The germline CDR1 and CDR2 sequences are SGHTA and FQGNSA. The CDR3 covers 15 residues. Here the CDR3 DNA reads TGTGCCAGCAGCTTAGGATTAAGGGGTTTGGAGACCCAGTACTTC. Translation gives CASSLGLRGLETQYF.

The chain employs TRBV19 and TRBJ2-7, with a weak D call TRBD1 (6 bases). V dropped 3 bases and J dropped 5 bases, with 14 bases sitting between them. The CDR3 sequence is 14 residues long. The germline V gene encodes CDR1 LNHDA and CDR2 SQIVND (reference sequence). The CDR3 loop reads CASSIDRQAHEQYF. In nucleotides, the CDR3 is TGTGCCAGTAGTATTGACCGACAGGCCCACGAGCAGTACTTC.

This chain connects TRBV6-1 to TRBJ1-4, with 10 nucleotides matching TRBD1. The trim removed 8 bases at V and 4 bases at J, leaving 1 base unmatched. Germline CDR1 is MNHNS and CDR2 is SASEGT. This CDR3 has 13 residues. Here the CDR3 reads CASGDRGNEKLFF. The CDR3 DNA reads TGTGCCAGCGGGGACAGGGGTAATGAAAAACTGTTTTTT.

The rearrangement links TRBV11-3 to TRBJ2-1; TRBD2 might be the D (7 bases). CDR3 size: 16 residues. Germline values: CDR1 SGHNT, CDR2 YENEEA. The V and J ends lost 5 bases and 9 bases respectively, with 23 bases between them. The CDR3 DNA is TGTGCCAGCAGCCCCTCCGGGACTATCCTAGGGGGTGAGCAGTTCTTC. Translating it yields CASSPSGTILGGEQFF.

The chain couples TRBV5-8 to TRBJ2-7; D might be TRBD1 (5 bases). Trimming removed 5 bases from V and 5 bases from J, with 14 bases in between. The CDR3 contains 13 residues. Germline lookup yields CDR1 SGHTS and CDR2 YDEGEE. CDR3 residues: CASREWGGHEQYF. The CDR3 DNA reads TGTGCCAGCAGGGAGTGGGGCGGCCACGAGCAGTACTTC.

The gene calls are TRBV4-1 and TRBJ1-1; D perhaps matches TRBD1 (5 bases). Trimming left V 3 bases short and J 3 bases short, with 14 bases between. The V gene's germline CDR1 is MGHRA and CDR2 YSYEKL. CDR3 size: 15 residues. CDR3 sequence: CASSQGERTDTEAFF. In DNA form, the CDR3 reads TGCGCCAGCAGCCAGGGGGAACGAACGGACACTGAAGCTTTCTTT.

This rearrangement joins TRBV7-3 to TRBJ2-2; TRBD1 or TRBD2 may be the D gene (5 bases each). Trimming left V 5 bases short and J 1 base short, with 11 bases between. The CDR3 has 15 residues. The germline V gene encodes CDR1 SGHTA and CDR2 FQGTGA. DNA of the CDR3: TGTGCCAGCAGCCTAGTGGGACGGAACACCGGGGAGCTGTTTTTT. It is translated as CASSLVGRNTGELFF.

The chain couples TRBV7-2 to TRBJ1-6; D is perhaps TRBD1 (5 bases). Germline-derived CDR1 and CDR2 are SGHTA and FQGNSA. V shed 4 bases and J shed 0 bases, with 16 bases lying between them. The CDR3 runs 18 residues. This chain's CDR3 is CASSWPRQRISYNSPLHF. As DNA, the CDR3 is TGTGCCAGCAGCTGGCCCCGACAGCGTATCTCCTATAATTCACCCCTCCACTTT.

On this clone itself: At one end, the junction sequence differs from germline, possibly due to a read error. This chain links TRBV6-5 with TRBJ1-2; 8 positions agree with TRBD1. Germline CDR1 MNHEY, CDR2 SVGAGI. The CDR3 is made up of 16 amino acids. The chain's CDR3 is CASSYSAPGGAGGYTF. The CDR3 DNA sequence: TGTGCCAGCAGCTACTCAGCCCCAGGGGGCGCGGGTGGCTACACCTTC.

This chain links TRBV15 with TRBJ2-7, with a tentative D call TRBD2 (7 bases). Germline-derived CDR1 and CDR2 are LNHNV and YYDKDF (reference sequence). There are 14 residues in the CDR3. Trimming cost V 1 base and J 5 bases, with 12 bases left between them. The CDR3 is CATSRGGGADEQYF. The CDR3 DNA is TGTGCCACCAGCAGAGGAGGGGGGGCCGACGAGCAGTACTTC. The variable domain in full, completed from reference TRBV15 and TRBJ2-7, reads DAMVIQNPRYQVTQFGKPVTLSCSQTLNHNVMYWYQQKSSQAPKLLFHYYDKDFNNEADTPDNFQSRRPNTSFCFLDIRSPGLGDTAMYLCATSRGGGADEQYFGPGTRLTVT.